The TCR beta chain under discussion was sequenced for a study of blood T cell repertoires in COVID-19. Study-level information: From the United States, Italy and Spain came samples of acute and convalescent COVID-19.

In the original processing: Amplification with reference gene primers provided the estimates of nucleated cell counts. The data were produced by immunoSEQ multiplex PCR, yet TCRdb's version contains in-frame clones alone and is incomplete. V and J calls and clone size come straight from that table; D and trimming were deduced from the DNA. The sample includes some 500,000 clones, roughly 89% of them seen just once. Germline loops: CDR1 SNHLY, CDR2 FYNNEI. The CDR3 runs 10 residues. Followed over time, Seattle patients had been enrolled while infection was active. Regarding this clone: At one of its ends the junction is not consistent with the germline gene, which may arise from a read error.

The TCR was taken from a woman aged 45 to 65 with COVID-19, enrolled during active disease. This chain connects TRBV2 to TRBJ2-2; weak D call: TRBD2 (6 bases). The sample consisted of peripheral blood. DNA for the CDR3: TGTGCCAGCAGTGACGGGGGGCTGTTTTTT. It yields the protein CASSDGGLFF.